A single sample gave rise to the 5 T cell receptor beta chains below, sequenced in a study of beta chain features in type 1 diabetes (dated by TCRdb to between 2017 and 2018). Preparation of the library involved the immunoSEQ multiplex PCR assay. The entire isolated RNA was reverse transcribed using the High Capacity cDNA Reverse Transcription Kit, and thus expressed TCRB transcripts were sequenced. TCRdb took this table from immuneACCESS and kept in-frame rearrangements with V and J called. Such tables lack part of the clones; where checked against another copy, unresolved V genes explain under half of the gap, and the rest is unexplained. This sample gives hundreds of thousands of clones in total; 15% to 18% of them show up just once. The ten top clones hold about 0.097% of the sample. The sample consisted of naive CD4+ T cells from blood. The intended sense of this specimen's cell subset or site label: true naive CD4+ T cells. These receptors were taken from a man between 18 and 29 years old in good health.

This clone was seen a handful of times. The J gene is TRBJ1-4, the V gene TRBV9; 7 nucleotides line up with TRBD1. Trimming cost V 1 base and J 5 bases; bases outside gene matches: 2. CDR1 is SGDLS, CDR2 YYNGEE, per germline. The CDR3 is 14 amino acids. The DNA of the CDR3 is TGTGCCAGCAGCGTACAGGGGGGGAATGAAAAACTGTTTTTT. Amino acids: CASSVQGGNEKLFF.

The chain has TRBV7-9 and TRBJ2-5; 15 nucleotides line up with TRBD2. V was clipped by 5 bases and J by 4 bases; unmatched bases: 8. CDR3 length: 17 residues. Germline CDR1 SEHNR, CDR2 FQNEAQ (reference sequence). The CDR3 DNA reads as TGTGCCAGCAGCCTCTGGACTAGCGGGAGGGCCTCAGAGACCCAGTACTTC. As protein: CASSLWTSGRASETQYF. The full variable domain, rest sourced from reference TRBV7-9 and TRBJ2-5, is DTGVSQNPRHKITKRGQNVTFRCDPISEHNRLYWYRQTLGQGPEFLTYFQNEAQLEKSRLLSDRFSAERPKGSFSTLEIQRTEQGDSAMYLCASSLWTSGRASETQYFGPGTRLLVL.

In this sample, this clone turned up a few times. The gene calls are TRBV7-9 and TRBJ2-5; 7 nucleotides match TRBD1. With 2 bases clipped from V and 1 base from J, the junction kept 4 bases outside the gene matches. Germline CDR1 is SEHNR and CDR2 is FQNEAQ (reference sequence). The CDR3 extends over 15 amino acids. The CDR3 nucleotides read TGTGCCAGCAGCTTACCCGGGACAGTCCAAGAGACCCAGTACTTC. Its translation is CASSLPGTVQETQYF.

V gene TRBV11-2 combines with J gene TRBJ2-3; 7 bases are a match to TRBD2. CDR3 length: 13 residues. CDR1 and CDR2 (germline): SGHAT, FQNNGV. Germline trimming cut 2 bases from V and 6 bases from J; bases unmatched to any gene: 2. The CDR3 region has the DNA TGTGCCAGCAGCTTAATCGGGGGGGATACGCAGTATTTT. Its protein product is CASSLIGGDTQYF.

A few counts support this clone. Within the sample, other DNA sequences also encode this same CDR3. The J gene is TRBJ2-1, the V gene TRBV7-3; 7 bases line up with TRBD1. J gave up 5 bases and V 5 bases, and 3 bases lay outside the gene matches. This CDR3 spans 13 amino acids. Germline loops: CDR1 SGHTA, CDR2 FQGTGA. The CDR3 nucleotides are TGTGCCAGCAGCCCTGACAGGGACAATGAGCAGTTCTTC. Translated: CASSPDRDNEQFF.